This TCR beta chain was sequenced for a study of PD-L1 blockade in urothelial cancer. Looking at the study overall: Study patients had been treated with 0 to 3 previous chemotherapy regimens. Notes on the study in general: More expansion of tumor-associated blood clones, seen at 3 weeks, marked durable-benefit patients. Pretreatment clonality of the blood TCR repertoire below the median was predictive of superior survival.

The time point is: pretreatment peripheral blood. On this clone itself: What it binds is not known.

Assay used: immunoSEQ multiplex PCR; TCRdb lists only in-frame clones, some missing. The table includes 85,000 to 100,000 clones, about nine tenths detected once. Germline loops: CDR1 MNHEY, CDR2 SMNVEV (reference sequence). V lost 3 bases and J lost 0, with 8 bases in between. The CDR3 length is 15 residues. The V gene is TRBV27, the J gene TRBJ1-4, with no clear D. This clonotype was obtained from a man aged 55-75 years with urothelial cancer. The specimen was PBMCs, collected around atezolizumab (anti-PD-L1) treatment. For the CDR3, the DNA is TGTGCCAGCAGTTTCTCACAAACAACTAATGAAAAACTGTTTTTT. The encoded protein is CASSFSQTTNEKLFF.